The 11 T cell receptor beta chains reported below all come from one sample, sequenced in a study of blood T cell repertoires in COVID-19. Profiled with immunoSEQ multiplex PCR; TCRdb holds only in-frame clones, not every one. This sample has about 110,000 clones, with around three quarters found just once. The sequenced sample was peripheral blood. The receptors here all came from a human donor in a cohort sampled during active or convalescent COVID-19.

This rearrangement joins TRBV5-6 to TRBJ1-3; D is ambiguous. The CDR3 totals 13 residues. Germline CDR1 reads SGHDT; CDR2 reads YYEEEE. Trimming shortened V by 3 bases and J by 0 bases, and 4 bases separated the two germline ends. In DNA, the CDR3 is TGTGCCAGCAGCTCGTTCTCTGGAAACACCATATATTTT. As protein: CASSSFSGNTIYF.

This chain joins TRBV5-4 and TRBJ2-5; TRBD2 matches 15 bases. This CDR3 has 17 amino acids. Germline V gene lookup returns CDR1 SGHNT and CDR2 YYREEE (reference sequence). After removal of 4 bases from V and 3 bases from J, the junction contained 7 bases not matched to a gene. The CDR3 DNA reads TGTGCCAGCAGCCCGGGGACTAGCGGGAGGTACGAAGAGACCCAGTACTTC. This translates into CASSPGTSGRYEETQYF.

The DNA of the CDR3 is TGTGCCTGGATACGGACAGGAGGAACTGAAGCTTTCTTT. Protein sequence: CAWIRTGGTEAFF. The chain uses TRBV30 and TRBJ1-1, with 7 bases identical to TRBD1. Losses at the gene ends were 4 bases for V and 5 bases for J; bases not matched to a gene: 7. CDR1 is GTSNPN and CDR2 is SVGIG in the germline V gene (reference sequence). This CDR3 is built from 13 residues.

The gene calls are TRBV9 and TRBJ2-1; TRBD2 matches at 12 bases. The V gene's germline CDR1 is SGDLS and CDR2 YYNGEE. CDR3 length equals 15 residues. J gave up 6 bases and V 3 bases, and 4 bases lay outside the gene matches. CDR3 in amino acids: CASSAGLAGFNEQFF. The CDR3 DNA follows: TGTGCCAGCAGCGCAGGACTAGCGGGATTCAATGAGCAGTTCTTC.

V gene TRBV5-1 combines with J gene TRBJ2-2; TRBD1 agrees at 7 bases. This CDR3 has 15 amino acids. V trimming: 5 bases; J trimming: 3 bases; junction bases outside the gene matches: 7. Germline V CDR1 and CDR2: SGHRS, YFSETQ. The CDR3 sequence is CASSWDRVYTGELFF. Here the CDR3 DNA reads TGCGCCAGCAGTTGGGACAGAGTATACACCGGGGAGCTGTTTTTT.

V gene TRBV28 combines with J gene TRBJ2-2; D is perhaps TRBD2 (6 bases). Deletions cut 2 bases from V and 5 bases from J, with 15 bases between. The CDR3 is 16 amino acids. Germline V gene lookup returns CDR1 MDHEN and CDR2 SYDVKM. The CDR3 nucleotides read TGTGCCAGCAGTTTACCCGGGACTGCGAGGACCGGGGAGCTGTTTTTT. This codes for CASSLPGTARTGELFF.

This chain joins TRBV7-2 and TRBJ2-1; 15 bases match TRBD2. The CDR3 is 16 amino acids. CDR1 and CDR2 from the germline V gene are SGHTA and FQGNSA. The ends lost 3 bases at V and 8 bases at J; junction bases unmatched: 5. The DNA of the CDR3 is TGTGCCAGCAGCTTCTTCGGACTAGCGGGGGGGGATGAGCAGTTCTTC. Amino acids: CASSFFGLAGGDEQFF.

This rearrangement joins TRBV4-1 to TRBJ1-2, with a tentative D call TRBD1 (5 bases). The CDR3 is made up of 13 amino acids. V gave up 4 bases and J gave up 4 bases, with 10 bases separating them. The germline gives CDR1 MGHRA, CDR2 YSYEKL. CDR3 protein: CASSLGVAYGYTF. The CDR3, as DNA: TGCGCCAGCAGCCTAGGGGTGGCCTATGGCTACACCTTC.

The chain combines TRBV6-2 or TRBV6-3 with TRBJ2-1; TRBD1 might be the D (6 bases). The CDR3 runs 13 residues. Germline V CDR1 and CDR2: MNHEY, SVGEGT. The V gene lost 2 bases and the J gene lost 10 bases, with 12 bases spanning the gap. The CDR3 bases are TGTGCCAGCAGTTACCGCAGGGGAACCGAGCAGTTCTTC. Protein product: CASSYRRGTEQFF.

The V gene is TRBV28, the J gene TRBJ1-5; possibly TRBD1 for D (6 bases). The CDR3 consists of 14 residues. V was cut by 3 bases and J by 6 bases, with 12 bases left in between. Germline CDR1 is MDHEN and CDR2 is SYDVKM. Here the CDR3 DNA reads TGTGCCAGCAGTTTCCGGGTAGGGGGTCAGCCCCAGCATTTT. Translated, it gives CASSFRVGGQPQHF.

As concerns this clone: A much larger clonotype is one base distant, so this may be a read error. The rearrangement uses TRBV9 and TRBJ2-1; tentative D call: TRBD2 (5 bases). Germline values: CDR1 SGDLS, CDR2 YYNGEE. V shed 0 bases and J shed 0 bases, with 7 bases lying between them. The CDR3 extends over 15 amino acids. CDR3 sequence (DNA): TGTGCCAGCAGCGTAGCTGCGGGCTCCTACAATGAGCAGTTCTTC. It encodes CASSVAAGSYNEQFF.